This T cell receptor (beta chain) was documented in a study of regulatory T cells in long-lasting Graves disease. Study-level information: Antithyroid drug exposure in newly diagnosed Graves' patients had lasted under 3 months. General observations from the study: There was favoring of TRBV28, TRBJ1-2 and TRBJ2-5 in persistent disease.

Ten or more counts support this clonotype. Antigen unknown. Sample time point: newly diagnosed GD, antithyroid drugs for less than 3 months. RNA isolated from PBMCs was used to make the TCR library. HTBI primers from iRepertoire and Arm-PCR of CDR3 regions yielded the TCR beta libraries. TCRdb independently ran MiXCR on the multiplex PCR reads; one entry per CDR3 protein. This table has about 470,000 distinct CDR3 sequences, about 15% appearing once. Germline CDR1 reads MNHEY; CDR2 reads SMNVEV (reference sequence). The V end was cut by 3 bases, the J end by 0 bases, with 10 bases between. This CDR3 comprises 15 residues. These sequences were also reported in another study, on T cells in Graves' hyperthyroidism and ophthalmopathy. That work states: The study enrolled patients aged 18 to 65 with newly diagnosed hyperthyroidism of under 2 months' duration. Uncontrolled infection, other autoimmune disease, pregnancy or lactation barred patients from enrollment.

The sample here was peripheral blood mononuclear cells (PBMCs), taken at new diagnosis, from a patient treated with antithyroid drugs. The chain carries TRBV27 and TRBJ2-3; D unclear. This receptor was taken from a woman aged 25-40 years with Graves disease. CDR3 bases: TGTGCCAGCAGTTTCGCAGGAACTAGCACAGATACGCAGTATTTT. Encoded protein: CASSFAGTSTDTQYF.